The clone carrying this T cell receptor (beta chain) was seen at least ten times. The antigen is undetermined. Clinical symptoms, serum thyroxine, TRAb, thyroid ultrasound and orbital computed tomography determined diagnosis. This sample was included in a study of Graves' ophthalmopathy and Graves' hyperthyroidism. V was clipped by 4 bases and J by 1 base; unmatched bases: 7. Looked up from germline, CDR1 is SEHNR and CDR2 is FQNEAQ (reference sequence). The CDR3 length is 17 residues. Notes on the study in general: Ophthalmopathy progression cases were predicted by the model with 55% to 71% sensitivity and 72% to 80% specificity. Blood also carried most expanded thyroid clonotypes exceeding 0.001 frequency.

TCR beta CDR3 amplification used RNA transcripts. First-round RT-PCR with HTBI primers preceded a second-round multiplex PCR. TCRdb called the multiplex PCR reads again in MiXCR, with one record for every CDR3 protein. The repertoire holds roughly 600,000 distinct CDR3 sequences, with about 40% as singletons. This receptor was taken from an adult man with Graves' hyperthyroidism. This chain links TRBV7-9 with TRBJ1-1; 12 nucleotides match TRBD1. The specimen was peripheral blood or thyroid tissue (not recorded which). The CDR3, as DNA: TGTGCCAGCAGCTCCACTGGGGACAGGGGGCGGAACACTGAAGCTTTCTTT. Translated, it gives CASSSTGDRGRNTEAFF.